This entry lists 27 T cell receptor beta chains sequenced from one sample in a study of blood T cell repertoires in COVID-19. Method: immunoSEQ multiplex PCR; TCRdb's copy keeps in-frame clones and lacks some. This table holds approximately 110,000 clones, about 74% found once. Material: peripheral blood. The receptors stem from a man older than 75 with COVID-19, enrolled during active disease.

The chain links TRBV28 to TRBJ1-1; TRBD1 is a possible D gene (6 bases). The V end was cut by 8 bases, the J end by 5 bases, with 21 bases between. Germline V CDR1 and CDR2: MDHEN, SYDVKM. This CDR3 is 15 amino acids long. The CDR3 reads CASSSSGGQFTEAFF. CDR3 nucleotide sequence: TGTGCCAGCTCCAGTAGCGGGGGGCAATTTACTGAAGCTTTCTTT. The full variable domain, rest sourced from reference TRBV28 and TRBJ1-1, is DVKVTQSSRYLVKRTGEKVFLECVQDMDHENMFWYRQDPGLGLRLIYFSYDVKMKEKGDIPEGYSVSREKKERFSLILESASTNQTSMYLCASSSSGGQFTEAFFGQGTRLTVV.

This clone was observed a few times. The CDR3 region has the DNA TGCGCCAGCAGCCAAGATTCTAGCGGGAGTGCGGGCGGCACAGATACGCAGTATTTT. This gives the protein CASSQDSSGSAGGTDTQYF. V gene TRBV4-3 combines with J gene TRBJ2-3; 10 positions agree with TRBD2. J was trimmed by 1 base and V by 0 bases; bases with no gene match: 10. The CDR3 extends over 19 amino acids. The germline gives CDR1 LGHNA, CDR2 YSLEER.

The chain carries TRBV6-5 and TRBJ1-1, with 8 bases identical to TRBD1. CDR1 is MNHEY, CDR2 SVGAGI, per germline. CDR3 length: 15 amino acids. After removal of 0 bases from V and 13 bases from J, the junction contained 13 bases not matched to a gene. CDR3 DNA sequence: TGTGCCAGCAGTTACTCGAAGTATCGGACAGGACAGGGTTTCTTT. This translates into CASSYSKYRTGQGFF.

On this clone itself: At one end, the junction sequence differs from germline, possibly due to a read error. The V and J genes are TRBV7-7 and TRBJ2-3; the match to TRBD2 covers 7 bases. Germline V gene sequence: CDR1 SSHAT, CDR2 FNYEAQ (reference sequence). The CDR3 has 14 amino acids. The CDR3 DNA reads as TGTGCTAGCAGCCGTAGACTAGCTGCAGATACGCAGTATTTT. It yields the protein CASSRRLAADTQYF.

The V call is TRBV19, the J call TRBJ2-5; the match to TRBD2 covers 8 bases. The V gene end was trimmed by 10 bases and the J gene end by 5 bases; junction bases not matched to a gene: 18. The CDR3 runs 16 residues. CDR1 is LNHDA, CDR2 SQIVND, per germline (reference sequence). The CDR3 sequence: CATLDTRSGSYETQYF. The CDR3 DNA follows: TGTGCCACTTTGGACACACGGAGCGGGAGTTATGAGACCCAGTACTTC.

J is TRBJ2-5 and V is TRBV24-1; 8 bases are shared with TRBD2. This CDR3 comprises 15 residues. Trimming at V came to 3 bases and at J to 5 bases, leaving 7 bases not matched to a gene. Germline-derived CDR1 and CDR2 are KGHDR and SFDVKD. CDR3 region: CATSDPGLGGETQYF. DNA for the CDR3: TGTGCCACCAGTGATCCGGGACTAGGGGGGGAGACCCAGTACTTC.

The chain carries TRBV10-1 and TRBJ2-1, with 10 bases matching TRBD2. Germline V gene sequence: CDR1 WNHNN, CDR2 SYGVQD (reference sequence). This CDR3 is built from 14 residues. V lost 10 bases to trimming and J lost 3 bases; unmatched junction nucleotides: 6. CDR3 loop: CATSSGSLYNEQFF. CDR3 bases: TGCGCCACCTCTAGCGGGAGTCTCTACAATGAGCAGTTCTTC.

This chain connects TRBV3-1 (or the pseudogene TRBV3-2) to TRBJ2-7, with D possibly TRBD1 on 6 matching bases. This CDR3 contains 16 residues. The V gene lost 4 bases and the J gene lost 5 bases, with 21 bases spanning the gap. Germline CDR1 LGHDT, CDR2 YNNKEL (reference sequence). The CDR3, as DNA: TGTGCCAGCAGCCCAAGGACAGAACCCTTCGGGCACGAGCAGTACTTC. It yields the protein CASSPRTEPFGHEQYF.

The chain combines TRBV24-1 with TRBJ2-7; D remains unclear. CDR1 KGHDR and CDR2 SFDVKD come from the germline V gene. This CDR3 spans 14 amino acids. The V end lost 1 base, the J end lost 9 bases, and 15 bases lay between the germline ends. CDR3 region: CATSDFDLPRGQYF. CDR3 sequence (DNA): TGTGCCACCAGTGATTTCGACCTTCCTAGAGGGCAGTACTTC.

This CDR3 reads CASSLPGKGLPDTQYF. The DNA of the CDR3 is TGTGCCAGCAGCTTGCCAGGTAAAGGCCTTCCAGATACGCAGTATTTT. The rearrangement links TRBV5-4 to TRBJ2-3; D unclear. The CDR3 totals 16 residues. CDR1 and CDR2 from the germline V gene are SGHNT and YYREEE (reference sequence). Trimming stripped 1 base from V and 4 bases from J, with 16 bases between.

V and J are TRBV7-2 and TRBJ2-7; a possible D gene is TRBD2 (5 bases). The CDR3 is made up of 15 amino acids. V was shortened by 4 bases and J by 3 bases, with 16 bases between the two germline ends. Germline V gives CDR1 SGHTA, CDR2 FQGNSA. Here the CDR3 DNA reads TGTGCCAGCAGCTCCGGAGCGGTAGGGATCTACGAGCAGTACTTC. Its protein product is CASSSGAVGIYEQYF.

The chain links TRBV27 to TRBJ2-7, with no clear D. Germline CDR1 and CDR2: MNHEY and SMNVEV (reference sequence). V was clipped by 10 bases and J by 3 bases, with 13 bases between them. The CDR3 is 12 amino acids. The CDR3 DNA sequence: TGTGCCACCAAGACTTGGATCTACGAGCAGTACTTC. Its protein product is CATKTWIYEQYF.

The chain joins TRBV6-1 to TRBJ2-7, with D possibly matching TRBD1 (5 bases). The germline V gene encodes CDR1 MNHNS and CDR2 SASEGT. CDR3 size: 13 residues. V lost 1 base and J lost 7, with 11 bases in between. Here the CDR3 reads CASSEVQDIEQYF. The CDR3 DNA is TGTGCCAGCAGTGAAGTGCAGGACATTGAGCAGTACTTC.

This clone has only one observation. This chain uses TRBV6-2 or TRBV6-3 with TRBJ1-1; a possible D gene is TRBD1 (5 bases). This CDR3 region has 13 residues. The ends were cut back, 3 bases at V and 3 bases at J, with 8 bases in the middle. From germline, CDR1 is MNHEY and CDR2 SVGEGT. The CDR3 DNA reads as TGTGCCAGCAGTTATAGGGGCGACACTGAAGCTTTCTTT. Amino acid sequence: CASSYRGDTEAFF.

The chain combines TRBV9 with TRBJ1-3; TRBD1 might be the D (6 bases). Germline assignment: CDR1 SGDLS and CDR2 YYNGEE. The CDR3 runs to 15 residues. Deletions cut 0 bases from V and 2 bases from J, with 9 bases between. The CDR3 region is CASSVDQGTGNTIYF. Written as DNA, the CDR3 is TGTGCCAGCAGCGTAGACCAGGGGACTGGAAACACCATATATTTT.

The rearrangement joins TRBV12-3 or TRBV12-4 to TRBJ1-2, with TRBD1 matching over 7 bases. The CDR3 runs to 13 residues. The trim removed 5 bases at V and 4 bases at J, leaving 4 bases unmatched. Written as DNA, the CDR3 is TGTGCCAGCAGTCCTCGGACAGGCTATGGCTACACCTTC. It codes for CASSPRTGYGYTF.

The rearrangement uses TRBV24-1 and TRBJ1-1; no firm D call. The CDR3 length is 13 residues. The V gene lost 7 bases and the J gene lost 3 bases, with 11 bases spanning the gap. Germline V gene sequence: CDR1 KGHDR, CDR2 SFDVKD. CDR3 DNA: TGTGCCACCAGAGGGAGGGATTACACTGAAGCTTTCTTT. It yields the protein CATRGRDYTEAFF.

This rearrangement joins TRBV5-1 to TRBJ2-4, with D perhaps matching TRBD1 (5 bases). This CDR3 has 13 residues. Germline V gene sequence: CDR1 SGHRS, CDR2 YFSETQ. The V gene lost 0 bases and the J gene lost 6 bases, with 7 bases spanning the gap. The CDR3 DNA reads TGCGCCAGCAGCTTGGGACAGCCAAACATTCAGTACTTC. Translation: CASSLGQPNIQYF.

The table lists this clone with a few counts. The chain has TRBV28 and TRBJ1-3; tentative D call: TRBD1 (6 bases). Per the germline V gene, CDR1 is MDHEN and CDR2 is SYDVKM. V lost 7 bases to trimming and J lost 0 bases, with 7 bases between them. CDR3 length: 13 amino acids. CDR3 protein: CASTRGSGNTIYF. In DNA, the CDR3 is TGTGCCAGCACCAGGGGCTCTGGAAACACCATATATTTT.

This clone was picked up a small number of times. The rearrangement uses TRBV11-2 and TRBJ1-2, with 8 bases matching TRBD1. This CDR3 has 14 residues. From germline, CDR1 is SGHAT and CDR2 FQNNGV. V lost 5 bases, J lost 8 bases, and 10 bases stayed unmatched. The CDR3 reads CASSIRQGSDGYTF. DNA for the CDR3: TGTGCCAGCAGCATAAGACAGGGGTCCGACGGCTACACCTTC. The variable domain in full, with the rest retrieved from reference TRBV11-2 and TRBJ1-2, is EAGVAQSPRYKIIEKRQSVAFWCNPISGHATLYWYQQILGQGPKLLIQFQNNGVVDDSQLPKDRFSAERLKGVDSTLKIQPAKLEDSAVYLCASSIRQGSDGYTFGSGTRLTVV.

A single count supports this clone. The genes are TRBV28 and TRBJ2-5, with D maybe TRBD2 (6 bases). CDR1 and CDR2 from the germline V gene are MDHEN and SYDVKM. V was shortened by 11 bases and J by 4 bases, with 17 bases between the two germline ends. The length of the CDR3 is 13 residues. DNA of the CDR3: TGTGCCGGGTCCGACGCGGGACCAGAGACCCAGTACTTC. It is translated as CAGSDAGPETQYF.

The chain has TRBV9 and TRBJ2-1; a weak D match, TRBD2 (5 bases). The CDR3 spans 16 residues. Germline assignment: CDR1 SGDLS and CDR2 YYNGEE. V dropped 2 bases and J dropped 3 bases, with 15 bases sitting between them. In DNA form, the CDR3 reads TGTGCCAGCAGCGTGGAAGTGGGAGCCTTCTACAATGAGCAGTTCTTC. Its translation: CASSVEVGAFYNEQFF.

This rearrangement joins TRBV6-5 to TRBJ1-4, with TRBD1 matching over 11 bases. Germline V lookup: CDR1 MNHEY, CDR2 SVGAGI. The CDR3 has 14 residues. J gave up 4 bases and V 6 bases, and 1 base lay outside the gene matches. CDR3 loop: CASRDRGLNEKLFF. CDR3 DNA: TGTGCCAGCAGGGACAGGGGGCTTAATGAAAAACTGTTTTTT.

This clone showed up just a few times. V gene TRBV12-3 or TRBV12-4 combines with J gene TRBJ1-1; TRBD1 agrees at 9 bases. After removal of 5 bases from V and 7 bases from J, the junction contained 5 bases not matched to a gene. There are 13 residues in the CDR3. The CDR3 region has the DNA TGTGCCAGCAGTCCCGGGACAGGGATTGAAGCTTTCTTT. Its translation: CASSPGTGIEAFF.

The chain couples TRBV5-6 to TRBJ1-5, with D possibly TRBD1 on 6 matching bases. V lost 4 bases and J 11 bases, leaving 13 bases between the germline ends. Per the germline V gene, CDR1 is SGHDT and CDR2 is YYEEEE. The CDR3 has 12 residues. The CDR3 coding sequence is TGTGCCAGCAGCGGAGCAGGGGATTCCCAGCATTTT. Translation: CASSGAGDSQHF.

The V and J genes are TRBV7-9 and TRBJ1-4, with TRBD1 identical over 8 bases. The CDR3 runs to 15 residues. The V and J ends lost 5 bases and 7 bases, in that order; junction bases with no gene match: 9. CDR1 is SEHNR, CDR2 FQNEAQ, per germline (reference sequence). The CDR3 sequence: CASSPTGGRGEKLFF. The DNA of the CDR3 is TGTGCCAGCAGCCCAACAGGGGGTCGGGGTGAAAAACTGTTTTTT.

V gene TRBV19 combines with J gene TRBJ2-2; D uncertain. Germline V gene data show CDR1 as LNHDA and CDR2 as SQIVND (reference sequence). V lost 5 bases and J lost 0, with 7 bases in between. The CDR3 contains 14 residues. CDR3 region: CASSVSANTGELFF. DNA for the CDR3: TGTGCCAGTAGTGTCTCCGCGAACACCGGGGAGCTGTTTTTT.